The 27 T cell receptor beta chains reported below all come from one sample, sequenced in a study of beta chain features in type 1 diabetes. Expressed TCRB transcripts were sequenced after all isolated RNA was converted to cDNA. The repertoire was sequenced with immunoSEQ multiplex PCR; TCRdb's copy has only in-frame clones and lacks some. This table has some 150,000 clones, 9% to 10% appearing once. Sequencing was performed on central memory CD4+ T cells from blood. The receptors stem from a woman in her thirties or forties in good health.

This sequence joins TRBV9 and TRBJ1-6; D unclear. This CDR3 has 16 residues. CDR1 is SGDLS, CDR2 YYNGEE, per germline. Trimming left V 0 bases short and J 4 bases short, with 11 bases between. Written as DNA, the CDR3 is TGTGCCAGCAGCGTAGGAGCAACAGCTTATAATTCACCCCTCCACTTT. Its translation is CASSVGATAYNSPLHF.

The chain uses TRBV11-2 and TRBJ2-1; 9 bases match TRBD1. The CDR3 loop spans 15 amino acids. The V gene's germline CDR1 is SGHAT and CDR2 FQNNGV. V lost 3 bases to trimming and J lost 3 bases; unmatched junction nucleotides: 3. The CDR3 loop is CASSLPTGGYNEQFF. In DNA, the CDR3 is TGTGCCAGCAGCTTGCCGACAGGGGGCTACAATGAGCAGTTCTTC.

This chain links TRBV7-6 with TRBJ2-5; the D is unclear. Between the trimmed V and J ends, which lost 5 bases and 5 bases, there was a span of 9 bases. Germline lookup yields CDR1 SGHVS and CDR2 FNYEAQ. CDR3 length equals 12 residues. The DNA of the CDR3 is TGTGCCAGCAGCCCTTGGCGGGAGACCCAGTACTTC. It encodes CASSPWRETQYF.

The chain is built from TRBV29-1 and TRBJ2-2; 7 positions match TRBD1. The CDR3 loop spans 15 amino acids. J gave up 4 bases and V 5 bases, and 10 bases lay outside the gene matches. Germline V gene sequence: CDR1 SQVTM, CDR2 ANQGSEA. CDR3 nucleotide sequence: TGCAGCGTTCCCGGGACAGCTCGGGGCACCGGGGAGCTGTTTTTT. Translated, it gives CSVPGTARGTGELFF.

This clone turned up a few times. The chain recombines TRBV5-1 with TRBJ2-5; 7 bases are a match to TRBD1. Germline V gene lookup returns CDR1 SGHRS and CDR2 YFSETQ. Trimming took 1 base from V and 3 from J; bases not matched to a gene: 3. CDR3 length: 14 residues. The CDR3 protein is CASSLTGVKETQYF. The CDR3 DNA is TGCGCCAGCAGCTTGACAGGGGTCAAAGAGACCCAGTACTTC.

The rearrangement links TRBV5-1 to TRBJ2-1, with TRBD2 matching over 14 bases. V trimming: 3 bases; J trimming: 0 bases; junction bases outside the gene matches: 5. Germline V gene data show CDR1 as SGHRS and CDR2 as YFSETQ. This CDR3 region has 18 residues. The CDR3 DNA reads as TGCGCCAGCAGCTCGGGACTAGCGGGGGTTAGCTCCTACAATGAGCAGTTCTTC. It is translated as CASSSGLAGVSSYNEQFF. The full variable domain, with the rest looked up from reference TRBV5-1 and TRBJ2-1, is KAGVTQTPRYLIKTRGQQVTLSCSPISGHRSVSWYQQTPGQGLQFLFEYFSETQRNKGNFPGRFSGRQFSNSRSEMNVSTLELGDSALYLCASSSGLAGVSSYNEQFFGPGTRLTVL.

This clone was counted ten times or more. The chain uses TRBV5-1 and TRBJ1-2; D is unresolved. Germline CDR1 reads SGHRS; CDR2 reads YFSETQ. The CDR3 is made up of 14 amino acids. The ends were cut back, 4 bases at V and 3 bases at J, with 13 bases in the middle. The CDR3 DNA sequence: TGCGCCAGCAGCCGCGAGAAGCGGGACTATGGCTACACCTTC. It specifies CASSREKRDYGYTF.

This clone was seen repeatedly, ten times or more. DNA for the CDR3: TGTGCCAGCTCACCACCCACAGGGGCGAGCCAGCATTTT. This codes for CASSPPTGASQHF. V usage is TRBV18 and J usage is TRBJ1-5; 7 positions match TRBD1. Unmatched junction bases numbered 5, after V lost 0 bases and J lost 12 bases. CDR3 length equals 13 residues. The V gene's germline CDR1 is KGHSH and CDR2 LQKENI.

In this sample, this clone turned up a few times. This rearrangement joins TRBV6-1 to TRBJ2-7; D perhaps matches TRBD1 (6 bases). V lost 2 bases, J lost 2 bases, and 16 bases lay in between. Germline loops: CDR1 MNHNS, CDR2 SASEGT. CDR3 size: 16 residues. DNA for the CDR3: TGTGCCAGCAGTGAAACTACAGGGATCTCAACCTACGAGCAGTACTTC. As protein: CASSETTGISTYEQYF.

J is TRBJ2-7 and V is TRBV29-1, with D tentatively TRBD1 (5 bases). The V gene's germline CDR1 is SQVTM and CDR2 ANQGSEA. V was shortened by 4 bases and J by 3 bases, with 10 bases between the two germline ends. The CDR3 length is 12 residues. The CDR3: CSVGQGRYEQYF. The CDR3 coding sequence is TGCAGCGTTGGTCAGGGCCGCTACGAGCAGTACTTC.

This clone appeared a few times. The chain combines TRBV6-5 with TRBJ1-1; D gene ambiguous. The CDR3 sequence is 13 residues long. Trimming shortened V by 6 bases and J by 1 base, and 9 bases separated the two germline ends. Germline V CDR1 and CDR2: MNHEY, SVGAGI. In DNA form, the CDR3 reads TGTGCCAGCAGAGTCCGGGAGAACACTGAAGCTTTCTTT. It specifies CASRVRENTEAFF.

The table lists this clone with a few counts. The chain combines TRBV6-6 with TRBJ2-2; perhaps TRBD1 as D (6 bases). V was clipped by 3 bases and J by 3 bases, with 11 bases between them. The CDR3 length is 15 residues. Germline V gene sequence: CDR1 MNHNY, CDR2 SVGAGI (reference sequence). The CDR3 DNA follows: TGTGCCAGCAGTTATATGGGGGCTCACACCGGGGAGCTGTTTTTT. Translation: CASSYMGAHTGELFF.

The DNA for the CDR3 is TGTGCCAGTAGGTTGCGCGGAGCCAACTTCCACTCTGGGGCCAACGTCCTGACTTTC. Translating gives CASRLRGANFHSGANVLTF. The chain recombines TRBV19 with TRBJ2-6; D is uncertain. Per the germline V gene, CDR1 is LNHDA and CDR2 is SQIVND (reference sequence). V was clipped by 6 bases and J by 0 bases, with 21 bases between them. The CDR3 length is 19 residues.

Only a few counts were recorded for this clone. J is TRBJ1-1 and V is TRBV7-8; 9 nucleotides match TRBD1. The J segment lost 2 bases and the V segment lost 6 bases, leaving 13 bases of the junction unmatched. The CDR3 consists of 17 residues. Germline CDR1 is SGHVS and CDR2 is FQNEAQ. The CDR3 loop reads CASRVATGGWINTEAFF. The CDR3 coding sequence is TGTGCCAGCAGGGTGGCCACAGGGGGCTGGATTAACACTGAAGCTTTCTTT.

This sequence joins TRBV7-6 and TRBJ2-7; the D gene is possibly TRBD2 (5 bases). The V end was cut by 5 bases, the J end by 7 bases, with 18 bases between. The CDR3 runs 14 residues. In germline, CDR1 is SGHVS, CDR2 FNYEAQ. CDR3 sequence: CASSPRDLSGEQYF. In DNA, the CDR3 is TGTGCCAGCAGCCCACGGGATCTGTCTGGGGAGCAGTACTTC. Full variable domain (missing parts from reference TRBV7-6 and TRBJ2-7): GAGVSQSPRYKVTKRGQDVALRCDPISGHVSLYWYRQALGQGPEFLTYFNYEAQQDKSGLPNDRFSAERPEGSISTLTIQRTEQRDSAMYRCASSPRDLSGEQYFGPGTRLTVT.

This clone was picked up many times. The chain joins TRBV7-6 to TRBJ1-4; D gene uncertain. V dropped 2 bases and J dropped 7 bases, with 17 bases sitting between them. Germline V gene sequence: CDR1 SGHVS, CDR2 FNYEAQ. The CDR3 covers 16 residues. The CDR3 sequence is CASSLSPAGLAEKLFF. The CDR3 DNA sequence: TGTGCCAGCAGCTTAAGTCCGGCAGGCTTGGCTGAAAAACTGTTTTTT.

The table lists this clone with a few counts. The gene calls are TRBV6-1 and TRBJ1-5, with 7 bases that match TRBD1. Germline loops: CDR1 MNHNS, CDR2 SASEGT. V was clipped by 6 bases and J by 0 bases; unmatched bases: 5. The CDR3 spans 15 residues. CDR3 region: CASREGTVSNQPQHF. In DNA form, the CDR3 reads TGTGCCAGCAGAGAGGGGACAGTTAGCAATCAGCCCCAGCATTTT.

This clone appeared a few times. The chain is built from TRBV13 and TRBJ2-7, with 9 bases fitting TRBD1. In germline, CDR1 is PRHDT, CDR2 FYEKMQ (reference sequence). Trimming cost V 6 bases and J 0 bases; bases outside gene matches: 6. The CDR3 is made up of 15 amino acids. This CDR3 is CASSFRDRDSYEQYF. CDR3 in DNA: TGTGCCAGCAGTTTCCGGGACAGGGACTCCTACGAGCAGTACTTC.

This clone appeared many times. The chain is built from TRBV11-2 and TRBJ1-1; 9 positions match TRBD1. The CDR3 has 15 amino acids. In germline, CDR1 is SGHAT, CDR2 FQNNGV. V trimming: 5 bases; J trimming: 7 bases; junction bases outside the gene matches: 11. The CDR3 nucleotides read TGTGCCAGCAGCCCCATCACAGGGGGCAGCATTGAAGCTTTCTTT. Its protein product is CASSPITGGSIEAFF.

This chain uses TRBV20-1 with TRBJ1-5; no firm D call. CDR1 and CDR2 from the germline V gene are DFQATT and SNEGSKA (reference sequence). This CDR3 spans 11 amino acids. DNA of the CDR3: TGCAGCCCCGAGGGCAATCAGCCCCAGCATTTT. Protein sequence: CSPEGNQPQHF.

This clone was seen a few times. The J gene is TRBJ2-7, the V gene TRBV5-4; 8 bases fit TRBD1. CDR1 SGHNT and CDR2 YYREEE come from the germline V gene (reference sequence). V was clipped by 4 bases and J by 3 bases; unmatched bases: 3. CDR3 size: 13 residues. CDR3 loop: CASSNDRGYEQYF. CDR3 sequence (DNA): TGTGCCAGCAGCAATGACAGGGGCTACGAGCAGTACTTC.

To note about this clone: Other DNA sequences in this specimen translate into the identical CDR3. This chain connects TRBV5-1 to TRBJ2-3, with D maybe TRBD2 (6 bases). Germline values: CDR1 SGHRS, CDR2 YFSETQ. Trimming took 0 bases from V and 3 from J, leaving 8 bases between them. CDR3 size: 14 residues. The CDR3 is CASSLVSGTDTQYF. The CDR3 DNA reads as TGCGCCAGCAGCTTGGTGAGCGGGACAGATACGCAGTATTTT. Using reference TRBV5-1 and TRBJ2-3 for the parts outside the CDR3, the full variable domain is KAGVTQTPRYLIKTRGQQVTLSCSPISGHRSVSWYQQTPGQGLQFLFEYFSETQRNKGNFPGRFSGRQFSNSRSEMNVSTLELGDSALYLCASSLVSGTDTQYFGPGTRLTVL.

This clone was picked up a small number of times. This chain connects TRBV5-4 to TRBJ2-5; D possibly corresponds to TRBD2 (6 bases). The V and J ends lost 3 bases and 2 bases respectively, with 11 bases between them. Germline V gene sequence: CDR1 SGHNT, CDR2 YYREEE (reference sequence). This CDR3 is 14 amino acids long. The CDR3 loop is CASSWTMSQETQYF. In nucleotides, the CDR3 is TGTGCCAGCAGCTGGACTATGAGTCAAGAGACCCAGTACTTC.

The table lists this clone with a count of one. V gene TRBV5-1 combines with J gene TRBJ2-1, with TRBD2 matching over 9 bases. Per germline, CDR1 SGHRS and CDR2 YFSETQ. The CDR3 spans 15 residues. V shed 1 base, J shed 1 base, and the junction held 0 bases outside the gene matches. CDR3 bases: TGCGCCAGCAGCTTGACTAGCGGGTCCTACAATGAGCAGTTCTTC. Translating it yields CASSLTSGSYNEQFF.

There are a few counts of this clone. The gene calls are TRBV10-3 and TRBJ2-7; D is perhaps TRBD1 (5 bases). Germline-derived CDR1 and CDR2 are ENHRY and SYGVKD. The CDR3 is 14 residues long. V lost 3 bases and J 6 bases, leaving 15 bases between the germline ends. The CDR3 spells CAISDTVRVSEQYF. CDR3 DNA sequence: TGTGCCATCAGTGATACCGTCAGGGTAAGCGAGCAGTACTTC.

V usage is TRBV5-1 and J usage is TRBJ2-3; possibly TRBD2 for D (6 bases). Germline lookup yields CDR1 SGHRS and CDR2 YFSETQ. The CDR3 consists of 19 residues. Trimming took off 4 bases at V and 0 bases at J, with 24 bases between the two ends. CDR3 coding DNA: TGCGCCAGCAGCCCCCGGGGGACCCCTAGCGCAGTTAGCACAGATACGCAGTATTTT. Translating gives CASSPRGTPSAVSTDTQYF.

V gene TRBV6-6 combines with J gene TRBJ1-5; 7 bases are shared with TRBD1. Germline CDR1 and CDR2: MNHNY and SVGAGI (reference sequence). The CDR3 has 14 residues. V lost 5 bases and J lost 5; bases outside the gene matches: 6. Here the CDR3 reads CASSGRGTHQPQHF. The CDR3 nucleotides read TGTGCCAGCAGTGGCAGGGGGACGCATCAGCCCCAGCATTTT.